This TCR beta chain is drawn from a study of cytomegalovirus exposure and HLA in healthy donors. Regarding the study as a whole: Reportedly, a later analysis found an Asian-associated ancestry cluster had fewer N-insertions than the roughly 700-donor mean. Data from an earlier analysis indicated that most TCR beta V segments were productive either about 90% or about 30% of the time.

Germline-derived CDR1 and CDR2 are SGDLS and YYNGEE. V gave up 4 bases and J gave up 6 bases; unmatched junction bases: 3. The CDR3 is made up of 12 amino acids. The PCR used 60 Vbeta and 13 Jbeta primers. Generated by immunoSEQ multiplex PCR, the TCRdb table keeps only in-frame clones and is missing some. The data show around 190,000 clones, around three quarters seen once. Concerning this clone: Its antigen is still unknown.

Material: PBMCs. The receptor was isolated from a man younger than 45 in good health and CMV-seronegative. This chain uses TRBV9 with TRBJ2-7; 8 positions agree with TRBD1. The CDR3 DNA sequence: TGTGCCAGCAGCCGAGGACAGGGCGAGCAGTACTTC. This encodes CASSRGQGEQYF. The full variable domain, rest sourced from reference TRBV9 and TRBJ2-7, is DSGVTQTPKHLITATGQRVTLRCSPRSGDLSVYWYQQSLDQGLQFLIQYYNGEERAKGNILERFSAQQFPDLHSELNLSSLELGDSALYFCASSRGQGEQYFGPGTRLTVT.